Following are 20 T cell receptor beta chains from one sample sequenced in a study of human T cells and chemical hapten exposure. TCRdb re-called the RACE reads through MiXCR, storing one row per CDR3 protein. In the table there are approximately 120,000 distinct CDR3 sequences, about a tenth of which are singletons. Time point meaning: patch test 2, 6 weeks after DPC sensitization. Treatment here: therapeutic diphenylcyclopropenone sensitization with weekly scalp DPC. This material consisted of whole blood, taken in connection with sensitization to the hapten diphenylcyclopropenone (DPC). The receptors here all came from a woman between 35 and 50 years old with alopecia areata. Some clones in this sample may be carry-over from other donors' samples.

This chain uses TRBV4-1 with TRBJ2-6, with D unresolved. Germline V gene data show CDR1 as MGHRA and CDR2 as YSYEKL. With 6 bases removed from V and 0 bases from J, the gap between germline ends came to 6 bases. CDR3 length equals 14 residues. The DNA for the CDR3 is TGCGCCAGCAGTACGCCCTCTGGGGCCAACGTCCTGACTTTC. This encodes CASSTPSGANVLTF.

Note on this clonotype: A clone one base away is much larger, so this may be a read error. The V call is TRBV20-1, the J call TRBJ1-2, with 8 bases that match TRBD1. CDR1 is DFQATT and CDR2 is SNEGSKA in the germline V gene (reference sequence). The CDR3 runs to 15 residues. This CDR3 reads CSASETGVRSYGHTF. For the CDR3, the DNA is TGCAGTGCTAGTGAGACAGGGGTTCGCAGCTATGGCCACACCTTC.

This clonotype was detected a few times. The chain joins TRBV29-1 to TRBJ1-3, with 7 bases identical to TRBD1. The CDR3 consists of 14 residues. The junction had 4 bases not matched to a gene; V was cut back by 5 bases and J by 0 bases. CDR1 and CDR2 from the germline V gene are SQVTM and ANQGSEA. CDR3 in DNA: TGCAGCGTTAGGACAGGTAGCTCTGGAAACACCATATATTTT. Protein product: CSVRTGSSGNTIYF.

In this sample, this clonotype turned up a few times. This chain links TRBV7-9 with TRBJ1-2; a weak D match, TRBD1 (6 bases). The CDR3 length is 15 residues. Trimming pared 1 base from V and 4 bases from J, leaving 13 bases between. Germline assignment: CDR1 SEHNR and CDR2 FQNEAQ (reference sequence). For the CDR3, the DNA is TGTGCCAGCAGCTTAGATCCCCGGACAGTCTATGGCTACACCTTC. It specifies CASSLDPRTVYGYTF.

This clonotype was counted a few times. The chain recombines TRBV6-2 or TRBV6-3 with TRBJ2-1, with D tentatively TRBD1 (5 bases). Germline CDR1 reads MNHEY; CDR2 reads SVGEGT. The V end lost 2 bases, the J end lost 6 bases, and 11 bases lay between the germline ends. CDR3 length: 14 amino acids. DNA for the CDR3: TGTGCCAGCAGTTACCCCAGTAGGGGCAATGAGCAGTTCTTC. Protein product: CASSYPSRGNEQFF.

The chain employs TRBV12-3 or TRBV12-4 and TRBJ2-1; 8 bases match TRBD2. The CDR3 is 15 residues long. Unmatched junction bases numbered 7, after V lost 0 bases and J lost 9 bases. The CDR3: CASSLALGGAGEQFF. CDR3 in DNA: TGTGCCAGCAGTTTAGCGCTCGGGGGGGCCGGTGAGCAGTTCTTC.

This clonotype was recorded many times. V usage is TRBV5-1 and J usage is TRBJ2-2; no clear D gene. This CDR3 is built from 15 residues. Trimming removed 0 bases at V and 4 bases at J, with 10 bases between. Germline V CDR1 and CDR2: SGHRS, YFSETQ. The CDR3 nucleotides are TGCGCCAGCAGCTTGGGTCTTCTGCTCACCGGGGAGCTGTTTTTT. As protein: CASSLGLLLTGELFF.

This clonotype has a count of ten or more. The chain combines TRBV13 with TRBJ2-3; tentative D call: TRBD1 (6 bases). Per germline, CDR1 PRHDT and CDR2 FYEKMQ (reference sequence). The CDR3 runs 16 residues. DNA for the CDR3: TGTGCTGTCGCAAAGTACCGGGACACATTCACAGATACGCAGTATTTT. Its protein is CAVAKYRDTFTDTQYF.

The genes are TRBV9 and TRBJ2-2; 9 bases fit TRBD1. The CDR3 runs to 15 residues. Germline values: CDR1 SGDLS, CDR2 YYNGEE. V gave up 4 bases and J gave up 3 bases; unmatched junction bases: 4. The CDR3 sequence is CASSYRDRDTGELFF. The CDR3 DNA reads TGTGCCAGCAGCTACCGGGACAGGGACACCGGGGAGCTGTTTTTT.

The chain uses TRBV28 and TRBJ1-2; D perhaps matches TRBD1 (5 bases). Germline V lookup: CDR1 MDHEN, CDR2 SYDVKM. CDR3 length: 13 amino acids. Between the trimmed V and J ends, which lost 6 bases and 3 bases, there was a span of 11 bases. CDR3 DNA: TGTGCCAGCAGACCTGGGACGGACTATGGCTACACCTTC. Translated, it gives CASRPGTDYGYTF.

This clonotype was observed at least ten times. The gene calls are TRBV20-1 and TRBJ2-7, with TRBD1 matching 9 bases. Germline trimming cut 3 bases from V and 3 bases from J; bases unmatched to any gene: 6. Germline V gives CDR1 DFQATT, CDR2 SNEGSKA (reference sequence). CDR3 size: 14 residues. Here the CDR3 DNA reads TGCAGTGCTAGGAAGGGACAGGGTAGCTACGAGCAGTACTTC. Its protein product is CSARKGQGSYEQYF.

The chain uses TRBV7-8 and TRBJ2-5; 7 nucleotides agree with TRBD2. The CDR3 runs to 14 residues. Unmatched junction bases numbered 0, after V lost 2 bases and J lost 0 bases. Per germline, CDR1 SGHVS and CDR2 FQNEAQ. The CDR3 loop is CASSLSGNQETQYF. CDR3 sequence (DNA): TGTGCCAGCAGCTTAAGCGGGAACCAAGAGACCCAGTACTTC.

About this clonotype itself: A much larger clone sits a single nucleotide away, making a read error possible. J is TRBJ2-3 and V is TRBV12-3 or TRBV12-4; D gene unclear. CDR3 size: 15 residues. Trimming pared 6 bases from V and 4 bases from J, leaving 17 bases between. This CDR3 reads CASSWNPPPADTQYF. The CDR3 region has the DNA TGTGCCAGCAGCTGGAACCCTCCCCCCGCAGATACGCAGTATTTT.

This clonotype was found a few times. The rearrangement links TRBV11-3 to TRBJ2-1; possibly TRBD1 or TRBD2 for D (6 bases each). Trimming took 5 bases from V and 9 from J, leaving 20 bases between them. The CDR3 sequence is 15 residues long. Germline V lookup: CDR1 SGHNT, CDR2 YENEEA. CDR3 DNA sequence: TGTGCCAGCAGCCTTAGTTCGTGGGGGGCTGGTGAGCAGTTCTTC. Translated, it gives CASSLSSWGAGEQFF. The complete variable domain, with remaining parts taken from reference TRBV11-3 and TRBJ2-1, reads EAGVVQSPRYKIIEKKQPVAFWCNPISGHNTLYWYLQNLGQGPELLIRYENEEAVDDSQLPKDRFSAERLKGVDSTLKIQPAELGDSAVYLCASSLSSWGAGEQFFGPGTRLTVL.

This clonotype was recorded at least ten times. The chain has TRBV10-3 and TRBJ1-2, with D unclear. This CDR3 is built from 14 residues. V lost 0 bases, J lost 8 bases, and 13 bases lay in between. Germline loops: CDR1 ENHRY, CDR2 SYGVKD. The CDR3, as DNA: TGTGCCATCAGTGAGTCGACGGAGGGTCGAGGCTACACCTTC. Translated: CAISESTEGRGYTF.

This clonotype was detected only a few times. This chain joins TRBV6-2 or TRBV6-3 and TRBJ2-1; D gene uncertain. Germline V CDR1 and CDR2: MNHEY, SVGEGT. The CDR3 is 17 amino acids. V was trimmed by 6 bases and J by 4 bases, leaving 22 bases between them. The CDR3 here is CASSSYLRLISYNEQFF. In nucleotides, the CDR3 is TGTGCCAGCAGCTCCTATCTCCGCCTAATTTCGTACAATGAGCAGTTCTTC.

There are many counts of this clonotype. The gene calls are TRBV20-1 and TRBJ1-4; D is ambiguous. Per the germline V gene, CDR1 is DFQATT and CDR2 is SNEGSKA (reference sequence). The CDR3 sequence is 15 residues long. V was shortened by 0 bases and J by 3 bases, with 11 bases between the two germline ends. As DNA, the CDR3 is TGCAGTGCTAGAGATTTGGGCGGAGCTAATGAAAAACTGTTTTTT. Amino acid sequence: CSARDLGGANEKLFF.

This clonotype was counted at least ten times. The chain joins TRBV6-6 to TRBJ2-5; possibly TRBD1 or TRBD2 for D (5 bases each). The CDR3 contains 16 residues. V was clipped by 3 bases and J by 0 bases, with 14 bases between them. Germline CDR1 MNHNY, CDR2 SVGAGI (reference sequence). In nucleotides, the CDR3 is TGTGCCAGCAGTTATCCTAACGGGGCAAACCAAGAGACCCAGTACTTC. Translation gives CASSYPNGANQETQYF.

This clonotype was counted between two and nine times. The gene calls are TRBV6-2 or TRBV6-3 and TRBJ2-5; a weak D match, TRBD1 (6 bases). Germline CDR1 reads MNHEY; CDR2 reads SVGEGT. Trimming removed 5 bases from V and 5 bases from J, with 18 bases in between. The CDR3 runs to 15 residues. CDR3: CASSQAGQPTETQYF. The CDR3 DNA follows: TGTGCCAGCAGTCAGGCTGGACAGCCGACGGAGACCCAGTACTTC.

This chain uses TRBV29-1 with TRBJ1-1, with D possibly matching TRBD1 (6 bases). With 0 bases removed from V and 7 bases from J, the gap between germline ends came to 15 bases. The CDR3 is 14 amino acids. Germline V CDR1 and CDR2: SQVTM, ANQGSEA. The CDR3 loop reads CSVEDLRGTNEAFF. CDR3 nucleotide sequence: TGCAGCGTTGAAGATCTTCGAGGGACAAATGAAGCTTTCTTT.